The sequence of this TCR beta chain was determined in a study of blood T cell repertoires in COVID-19. As for the study in general: Acute and convalescent COVID-19 specimens originated in the United States, Italy and Spain. Nucleic acid was either cDNA or gDNA, and it came from T cells, B-cell-depleted T cells, or PBMCs.

This CDR3 is 13 amino acids long. Germline loops: CDR1 SQVTM, CDR2 ANQGSEA. V lost 6 bases, J lost 3 bases, and 4 bases stayed unmatched. Original methodology: Counts of nucleated cells, estimated from reference gene primer amplification, were obtained. Assay: immunoSEQ multiplex PCR; the TCRdb copy retains only in-frame clones and omits some. The V and J calls and the clone size are those of that table, but D and trimming were determined from the DNA. The table shows more than 85,000 clones, with approximately 89% occurring only once. The source of this sequence is a man in his 60s with acute or convalescent COVID-19. The V gene is TRBV29-1, the J gene TRBJ1-1, with 10 positions matching TRBD1. The sequencing sample was made of peripheral blood. This CDR3 is CSVGTGEHTEAFF. The CDR3 DNA sequence: TGCAGCGTGGGGACAGGGGAGCACACTGAAGCTTTCTTT. Together with reference TRBV29-1 and TRBJ1-1, the CDR3 gives the full variable domain: SAVISQKPSRDICQRGTSLTIQCQVDSQVTMMFWYRQQPGQSLTLIATANQGSEATYESGFVIDKFPISRPNLTFSTLTVSNMSPEDSSIYLCSVGTGEHTEAFFGQGTRLTVV.